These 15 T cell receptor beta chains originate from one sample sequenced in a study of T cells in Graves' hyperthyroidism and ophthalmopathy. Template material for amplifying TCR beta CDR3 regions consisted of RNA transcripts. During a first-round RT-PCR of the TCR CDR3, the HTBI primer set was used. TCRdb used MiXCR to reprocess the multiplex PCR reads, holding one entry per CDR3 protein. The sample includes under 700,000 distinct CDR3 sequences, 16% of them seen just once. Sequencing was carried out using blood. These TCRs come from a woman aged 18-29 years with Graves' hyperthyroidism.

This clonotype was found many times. The CDR3 coding sequence is TGTGCCAGCAGTGAAGAGGTTGGGGCCTGGGATACGCAGTATTTT. This encodes CASSEEVGAWDTQYF. The chain recombines TRBV6-1 with TRBJ2-3, with D maybe TRBD1 (5 bases). The V gene's germline CDR1 is MNHNS and CDR2 SASEGT. V was trimmed by 1 base and J by 6 bases, leaving 14 bases between them. The CDR3 is 15 amino acids.

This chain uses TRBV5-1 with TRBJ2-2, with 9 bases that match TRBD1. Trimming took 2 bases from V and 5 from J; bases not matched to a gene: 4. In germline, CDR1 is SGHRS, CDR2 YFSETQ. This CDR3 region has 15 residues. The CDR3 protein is CASSFRQGGTGELFF. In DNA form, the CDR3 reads TGCGCCAGCAGCTTCAGACAGGGGGGTACCGGGGAGCTGTTTTTT.

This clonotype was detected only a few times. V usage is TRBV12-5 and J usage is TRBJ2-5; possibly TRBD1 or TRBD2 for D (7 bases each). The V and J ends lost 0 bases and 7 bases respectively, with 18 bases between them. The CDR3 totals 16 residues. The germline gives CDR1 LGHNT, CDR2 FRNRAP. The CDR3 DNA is TGTGCTAGTGGTTTGGTATTGGGTACAGGGGAGGGGACCCAGTACTTC. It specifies CASGLVLGTGEGTQYF. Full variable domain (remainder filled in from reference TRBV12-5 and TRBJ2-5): DARVTQTPRHKVTEMGQEVTMRCQPILGHNTVFWYRQTMMQGLELLAYFRNRAPLDDSGMPKDRFSAEMPDATLATLKIQPSEPRDSAVYFCASGLVLGTGEGTQYFGPGTRLLVL.

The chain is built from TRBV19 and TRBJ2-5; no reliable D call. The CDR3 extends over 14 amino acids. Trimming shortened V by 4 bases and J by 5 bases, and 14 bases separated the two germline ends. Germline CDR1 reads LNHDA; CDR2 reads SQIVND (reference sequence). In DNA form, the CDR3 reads TGTGCCAGTAGTAACGATAAACCAATGGAGACCCAGTACTTC. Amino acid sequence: CASSNDKPMETQYF. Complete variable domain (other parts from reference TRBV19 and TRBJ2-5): DGGITQSPKYLFRKEGQNVTLSCEQNLNHDAMYWYRQDPGQGLRLIYYSQIVNDFQKGDIAEGYSVSREKKESFPLTVTSAQKNPTAFYLCASSNDKPMETQYFGPGTRLLVL.

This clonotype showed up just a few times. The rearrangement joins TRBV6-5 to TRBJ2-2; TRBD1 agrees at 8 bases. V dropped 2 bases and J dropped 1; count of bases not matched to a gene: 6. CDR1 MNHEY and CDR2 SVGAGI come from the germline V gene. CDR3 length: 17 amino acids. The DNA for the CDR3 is TGTGCCAGCAGTTACACCGGACAGGGTTGGAACACCGGGGAGCTGTTTTTT. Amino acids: CASSYTGQGWNTGELFF.

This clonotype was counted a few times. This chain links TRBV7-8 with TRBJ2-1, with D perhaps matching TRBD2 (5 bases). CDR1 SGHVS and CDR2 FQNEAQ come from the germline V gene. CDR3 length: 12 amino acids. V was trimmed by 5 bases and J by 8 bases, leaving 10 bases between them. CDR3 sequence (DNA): TGTGCCAGCAGCCAAGACTATTATGAGCAGTTCTTC. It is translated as CASSQDYYEQFF.

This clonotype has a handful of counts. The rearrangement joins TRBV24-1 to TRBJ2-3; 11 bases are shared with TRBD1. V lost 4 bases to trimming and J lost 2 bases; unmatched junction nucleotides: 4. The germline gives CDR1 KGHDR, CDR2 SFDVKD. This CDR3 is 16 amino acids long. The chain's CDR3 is CATSDRGQGVTDTQYF. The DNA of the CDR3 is TGTGCCACCAGTGACCGGGGACAGGGGGTCACAGATACGCAGTATTTT.

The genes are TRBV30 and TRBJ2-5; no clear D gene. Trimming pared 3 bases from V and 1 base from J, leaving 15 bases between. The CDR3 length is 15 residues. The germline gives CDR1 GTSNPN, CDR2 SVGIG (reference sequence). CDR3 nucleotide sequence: TGTGCCTGGAGCCCTGGACCGGCAAGCCAAGAGACCCAGTACTTC. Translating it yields CAWSPGPASQETQYF.

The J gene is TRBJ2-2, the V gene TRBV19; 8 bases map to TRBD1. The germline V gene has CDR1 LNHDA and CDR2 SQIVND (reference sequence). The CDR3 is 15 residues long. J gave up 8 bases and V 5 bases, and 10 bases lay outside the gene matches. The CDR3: CASSPQGAISGELFF. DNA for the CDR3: TGTGCCAGTAGTCCTCAGGGGGCGATCTCGGGGGAGCTGTTTTTT.

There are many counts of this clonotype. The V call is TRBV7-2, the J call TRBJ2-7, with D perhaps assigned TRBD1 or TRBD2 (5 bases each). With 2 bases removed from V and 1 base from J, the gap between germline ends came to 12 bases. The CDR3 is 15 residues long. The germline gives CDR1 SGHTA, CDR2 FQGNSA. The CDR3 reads CASSLTLGRSYEQYF. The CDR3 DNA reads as TGTGCCAGCAGCTTAACTCTGGGACGATCCTACGAGCAGTACTTC.

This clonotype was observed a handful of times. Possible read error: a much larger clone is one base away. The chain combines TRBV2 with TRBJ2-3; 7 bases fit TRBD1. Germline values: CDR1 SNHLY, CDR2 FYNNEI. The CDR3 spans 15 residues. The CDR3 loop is CASSTDRVGTDAQYF. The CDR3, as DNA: TGTGCCAGCAGTACCGACAGGGTAGGGACAGATGCGCAGTATTTT.

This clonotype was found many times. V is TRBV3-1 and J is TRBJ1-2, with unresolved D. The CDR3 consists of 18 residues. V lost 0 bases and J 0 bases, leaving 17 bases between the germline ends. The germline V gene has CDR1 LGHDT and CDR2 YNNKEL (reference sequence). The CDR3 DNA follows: TGTGCCAGCAGCCAAGAAGAAGTGGGAGGGCCCACTAACTATGGCTACACCTTC. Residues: CASSQEEVGGPTNYGYTF.

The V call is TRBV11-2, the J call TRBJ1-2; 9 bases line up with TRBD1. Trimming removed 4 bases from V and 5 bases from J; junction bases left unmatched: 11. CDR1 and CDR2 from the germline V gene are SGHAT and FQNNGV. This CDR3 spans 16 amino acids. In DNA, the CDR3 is TGTGCCAGCAGCTCCCTAGTGGGACAGGGAGGGTATGGCTACACCTTC. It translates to CASSSLVGQGGYGYTF.

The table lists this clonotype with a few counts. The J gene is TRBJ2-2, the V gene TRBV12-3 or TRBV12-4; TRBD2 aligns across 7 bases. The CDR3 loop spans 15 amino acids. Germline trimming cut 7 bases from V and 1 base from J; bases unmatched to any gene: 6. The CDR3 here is CASTPTSVNTGELFF. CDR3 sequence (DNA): TGTGCCAGCACCCCCACTAGCGTGAACACCGGGGAGCTGTTTTTT.

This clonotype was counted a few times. The chain's CDR3 is CASSFLGGENTGELFF. The CDR3 DNA reads as TGTGCCAGCAGCTTCCTCGGAGGCGAGAACACCGGGGAGCTGTTTTTT. This chain connects TRBV7-9 to TRBJ2-2; D perhaps matches TRBD2 (5 bases). Deletions cut 3 bases from V and 1 base from J, with 12 bases between. Germline CDR1 SEHNR, CDR2 FQNEAQ (reference sequence). The CDR3 is 16 residues long.